The clone carrying this TCR beta chain was seen a single time. Its specificity is not known. The sample originates from a study of blood T cell dynamics during melanoma immunotherapy. About the study: Standard first-line treatment here was pembrolizumab or nivolumab plus ipilimumab in metastatic melanoma. Study-wide results and caveats: It remained unknown if the driving T cell clones were melanoma-specific.

Looked up from germline, CDR1 is SNHLY and CDR2 is FYNNEI. With 3 bases removed from V and 16 bases from J, the gap between germline ends came to 15 bases. The CDR3 totals 12 residues. Time point described: week 3, after first cycle of checkpoint inhibitor. Sampling occurred pretreatment (T0) and at week 3 (W3), after cycle one of checkpoint blockade. DNA loading was fixed at 350 ng for all bulk PBMC samples. Generated by immunoSEQ multiplex PCR, the TCRdb table keeps only in-frame clones and is missing some. The data contain 4,500 to 6,000 clones, roughly four fifths of them singletons. The TCR comes from a human donor with melanoma. The source was blood, collected from a patient treated with checkpoint blockade. V gene TRBV2 combines with J gene TRBJ1-4; D uncertain. The CDR3 loop reads CASSDRLFHPFF. The CDR3 DNA follows: TGTGCCAGCAGTGATAGATTGTTTCACCCGTTTTTT.